The entry below gives a single TCR beta chain sequence along with its context. The CDR3 loop spans 15 amino acids. Trimming removed 2 bases at V and 1 base at J, with 8 bases between. The germline V gene has CDR1 MNHEY and CDR2 SVGAGI. This specimen comes from a study of blood T cell repertoires in COVID-19. The method was immunoSEQ multiplex PCR; TCRdb's version includes in-frame clones alone and lacks a portion of them. The table has about 150,000 clones, around 80% seen once; the top ten hold approximately 40%. V usage is TRBV6-5 and J usage is TRBJ2-2; perhaps TRBD1 as D (6 bases). Input material: peripheral blood. This receptor was taken from a human donor in a cohort sampled during active COVID-19. CDR3 loop: CASSYMGQNTGELFF. The CDR3, as DNA: TGTGCCAGCAGTTACATGGGACAGAACACCGGGGAGCTGTTTTTT.